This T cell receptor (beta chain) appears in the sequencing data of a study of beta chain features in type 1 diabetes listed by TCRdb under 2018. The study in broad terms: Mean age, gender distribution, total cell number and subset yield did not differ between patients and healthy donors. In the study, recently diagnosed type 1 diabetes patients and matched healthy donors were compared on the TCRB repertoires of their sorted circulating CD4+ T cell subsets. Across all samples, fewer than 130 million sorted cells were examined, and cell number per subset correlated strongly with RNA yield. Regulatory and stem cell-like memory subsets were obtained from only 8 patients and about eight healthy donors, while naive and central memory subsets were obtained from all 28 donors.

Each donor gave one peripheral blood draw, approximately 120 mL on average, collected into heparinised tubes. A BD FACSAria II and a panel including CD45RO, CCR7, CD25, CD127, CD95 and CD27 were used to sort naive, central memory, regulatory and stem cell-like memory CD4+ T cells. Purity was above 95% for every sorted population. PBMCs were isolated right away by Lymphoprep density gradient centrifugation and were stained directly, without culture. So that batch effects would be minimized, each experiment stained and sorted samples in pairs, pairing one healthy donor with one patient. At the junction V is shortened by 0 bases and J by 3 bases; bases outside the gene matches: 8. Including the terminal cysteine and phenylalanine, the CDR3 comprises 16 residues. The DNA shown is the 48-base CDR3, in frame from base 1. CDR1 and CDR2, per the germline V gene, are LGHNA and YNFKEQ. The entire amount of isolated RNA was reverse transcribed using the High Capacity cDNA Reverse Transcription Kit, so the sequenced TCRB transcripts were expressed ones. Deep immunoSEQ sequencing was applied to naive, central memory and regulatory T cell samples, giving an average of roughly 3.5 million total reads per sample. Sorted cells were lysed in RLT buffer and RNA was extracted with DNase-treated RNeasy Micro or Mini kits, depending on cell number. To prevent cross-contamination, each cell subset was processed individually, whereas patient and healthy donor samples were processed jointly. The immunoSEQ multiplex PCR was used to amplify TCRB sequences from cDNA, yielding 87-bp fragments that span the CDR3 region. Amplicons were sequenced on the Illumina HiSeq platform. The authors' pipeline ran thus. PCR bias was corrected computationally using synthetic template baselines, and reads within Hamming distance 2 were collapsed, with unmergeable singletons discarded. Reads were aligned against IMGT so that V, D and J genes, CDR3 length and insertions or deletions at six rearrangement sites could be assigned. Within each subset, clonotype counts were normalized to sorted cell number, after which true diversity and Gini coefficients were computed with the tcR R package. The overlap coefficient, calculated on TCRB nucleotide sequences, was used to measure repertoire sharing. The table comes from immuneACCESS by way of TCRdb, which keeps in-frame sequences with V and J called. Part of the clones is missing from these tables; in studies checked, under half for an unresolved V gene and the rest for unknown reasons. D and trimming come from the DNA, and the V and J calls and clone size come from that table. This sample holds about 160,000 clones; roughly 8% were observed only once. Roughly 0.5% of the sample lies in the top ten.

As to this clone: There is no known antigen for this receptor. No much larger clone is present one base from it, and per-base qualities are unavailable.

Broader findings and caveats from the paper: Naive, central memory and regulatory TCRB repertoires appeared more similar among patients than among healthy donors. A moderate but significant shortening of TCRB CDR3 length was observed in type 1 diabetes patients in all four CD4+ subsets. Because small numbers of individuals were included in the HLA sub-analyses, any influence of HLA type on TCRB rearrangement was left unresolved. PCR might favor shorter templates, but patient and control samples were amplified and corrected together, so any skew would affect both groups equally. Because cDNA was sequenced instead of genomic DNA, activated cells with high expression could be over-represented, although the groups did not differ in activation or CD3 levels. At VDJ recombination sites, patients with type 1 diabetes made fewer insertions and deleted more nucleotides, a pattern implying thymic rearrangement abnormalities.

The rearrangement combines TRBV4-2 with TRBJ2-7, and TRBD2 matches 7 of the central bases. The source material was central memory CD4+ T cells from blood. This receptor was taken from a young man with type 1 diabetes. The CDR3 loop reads CASSQEPMGGDYEQYF. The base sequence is TGTGCCAGCAGCCAAGAACCTATGGGGGGGGACTACGAGCAGTACTTC.